This T cell receptor (beta chain) was sequenced during a study of T cells after yellow fever vaccination (dated by TCRdb to the late 2010s). Some background on the complete study: Libraries from fractions with low cell numbers were prepared with the SMART-Seq v4 Ultra Low Input RNA kit. To follow T-cell clones before and after both primary and booster YFV17D yellow fever vaccination, bulk TCR alpha and beta repertoires underwent longitudinal sequencing. Two healthy male donors, one aged 18 to 30 and one aged 30 to 40 years, made up the cohort. Blood samples were taken at several timepoints before and after primary and secondary immunization, and bulk PBMC replicates and cell subsets were isolated.

The run used an Illumina NovaSeq 6000. TCR cDNA was synthesized by 5'RACE template switching, which introduced a universal primer site and unique molecular identifiers. Priming of cDNA synthesis was performed from both the TCR alpha and TCR beta constant segments. Library amplification used two PCR steps, and the second PCR step added sample barcodes and sequencing adapters. Libraries were sequenced on Illumina HiSeq 2500 (2x100 bp) or NovaSeq (2x150 bp). In the authors' own workflow: MIGEC was used to demultiplex reads and collapse the reads into UMI consensus sequences, and MiXCR was used for V(D)J alignment. Vaccine-responding clonotypes were defined with edgeR using replicate PBMC samples, requiring FDR below 0.01 and a log2 fold change above 5 up to day 15. Bulk clonotypes were assigned CD4 or CD8 identity according to which sequenced CD4 or CD8 repertoire held them at higher abundance. The public reads were quality trimmed at Q25 with fastp and then assembled into clones with MiXCR by TCRdb, keeping productive beta chains. Rows are unified per CDR3 protein, each entry keeping the most common DNA and genes. These V and J calls originate from TCRdb's pipeline instead of the authors' own analysis. This sample is represented by some 120,000 distinct CDR3 sequences; about 15% of them were singletons. The ten most abundant clones make up roughly 45% of the sample.

CDR1 and CDR2 are read off the germline V gene as SGHDN and FVKESK. From its cysteine to its phenylalanine, the CDR3 spans 18 amino acids. This entry keeps only the CDR3 DNA: 54 bases, framed from base 1. Compared with germline, V lacks 5 bases and J lacks 1 base; bases without a gene match: 14. Broad study findings and their caveats: Compared with the primary T-cell response, the secondary T-cell response was weaker but faster, peaking on day 5 rather than day 15. Computational filtering was required because FACS-sorted repertoires could contain abundant contaminating clonotypes from the bulk population. A small fraction of clonotypes appeared in both the CD4 and CD8 compartments, likely as a result of convergent recombination. Most clones expanded after primary vaccination (approximately 96% of CD4 and 80% to 90% of CD8) were re-detected after the booster, suggesting that broad memory maintenance occurred. Only a couple of donors were included in the study, so the extent to which the findings can be generalized is limited.

Reading the label with the study, this specimen's treatment or condition is: live attenuated yellow fever vaccine strain. A standard Ficoll-Paque protocol was used to isolate PBMCs from peripheral blood. Dynabeads CD4 and CD8 positive selection kits were used to isolate the CD4 and CD8 T-cell fractions. TriZol was used to extract RNA from bulk PBMCs, CD4 and CD8 fractions, and dextramer-positive and dextramer-negative fractions. In its sample, this clonotype was seen a few times. Its antigen remains undetermined. Nothing much larger sits one base from this clone, and base qualities are not available.

This receptor chain uses TRBV14 and TRBJ2-3, and 8 junctional nucleotides match TRBD1. The material sequenced was CD8+ T cells sorted from PBMCs, taken 5 days after the yellow fever booster vaccination. The TCR originated in a man aged 18 to 30 who received the YFV17D yellow fever vaccine. CDR3 sequence: CASSAGTDRGIGTDTQYF. The DNA sequence follows: TGTGCCAGCAGCGCAGGGACCGACAGGGGTATTGGCACAGATACGCAGTATTTT. Full variable domain (CDR3 extended with the reference TRBV14 and TRBJ2-3 proteins): EAGVTQFPSHSVIEKGQTVTLRCDPISGHDNLYWYRRVMGKEIKFLLHFVKESKQDESGMPNNRFLAERTGGTYSTLKVQPAELEDSGVYFCASSAGTDRGIGTDTQYFGPGTRLTVL.